The next 21 T cell receptor beta chains were all read from a single sample in a study of shared clonotypes between healthy human individuals. Profiling relied on immunoSEQ multiplex PCR, and the TCRdb table lists in-frame clones only, not all of them. The profile shows about a million clones, over 75% of them singletons. Sequences were obtained from memory CD4+ T cells sorted from blood. Subset: CD45RA-negative fraction. The source is a man between 18 and 29 years old in good health.

J is TRBJ1-1 and V is TRBV7-3; 7 bases are shared with TRBD1. Germline CDR1 reads SGHTA; CDR2 reads FQGTGA. V shed 4 bases and J 3 bases; nucleotides not matched to a gene: 5. This CDR3 has 14 amino acids. The CDR3 DNA sequence: TGTGCCAGCAGCTCACAGGGGCCGGACACTGAAGCTTTCTTT. This codes for CASSSQGPDTEAFF.

The chain couples TRBV2 to TRBJ2-1; D ambiguous. The CDR3 sequence is 12 residues long. The germline V gene encodes CDR1 SNHLY and CDR2 FYNNEI. Trimming removed 5 bases at V and 9 bases at J, with 11 bases between. The CDR3 loop reads CASSPAWGEQFF. CDR3 sequence (DNA): TGTGCCAGCAGTCCCGCATGGGGTGAGCAGTTCTTC.

The J gene is TRBJ2-1, the V gene TRBV28, with 8 bases that match TRBD1. V dropped 9 bases and J dropped 4; count of bases not matched to a gene: 5. This CDR3 is 13 amino acids long. Germline-derived CDR1 and CDR2 are MDHEN and SYDVKM. The CDR3 reads CASRDRKYNEQFF. CDR3 DNA sequence: TGTGCCAGTCGGGACAGGAAGTACAATGAGCAGTTCTTC. Combining the CDR3 with reference TRBV28 and TRBJ2-1 gives the whole variable domain DVKVTQSSRYLVKRTGEKVFLECVQDMDHENMFWYRQDPGLGLRLIYFSYDVKMKEKGDIPEGYSVSREKKERFSLILESASTNQTSMYLCASRDRKYNEQFFGPGTRLTVL.

The rearrangement joins TRBV29-1 to TRBJ2-1; D remains unclear. There are 11 residues in the CDR3. V gave up 7 bases and J gave up 7 bases, with 11 bases separating them. CDR1 and CDR2 from the germline V gene are SQVTM and ANQGSEA. The CDR3 reads CSGGSLNEQFF. In nucleotides, the CDR3 is TGCAGCGGCGGAAGCCTTAATGAGCAGTTCTTC.

This clone turned up a few times. The gene calls are TRBV6-5 and TRBJ2-5; 7 bases are a match to TRBD2. The CDR3 is 13 amino acids. J lost 7 bases, V lost 3 bases, and 5 bases had no gene match. Germline loops: CDR1 MNHEY, CDR2 SVGAGI. CDR3 DNA: TGTGCCAGCAGTTATGGCAGGGAGGGGACCCAGTACTTC. Amino acids: CASSYGREGTQYF.

The chain uses TRBV5-4 and TRBJ2-7; D gene ambiguous. The CDR3 sequence is 14 residues long. Germline loops: CDR1 SGHNT, CDR2 YYREEE (reference sequence). Deletions cut 4 bases from V and 2 bases from J, with 13 bases between. CDR3 residues: CASSPQDPPYEQYF. The CDR3 DNA reads as TGTGCCAGCAGCCCCCAGGACCCTCCCTACGAGCAGTACTTC.

The sample holds a few counts of this clone. V gene TRBV6-1 combines with J gene TRBJ2-2; 9 bases are shared with TRBD2. Looked up from germline, CDR1 is MNHNS and CDR2 is SASEGT. The CDR3 covers 16 residues. V lost 3 bases to trimming and J lost 6 bases; unmatched junction nucleotides: 8. Here the CDR3 reads CASSDLSGLAAGELFF. CDR3 coding DNA: TGTGCCAGCAGTGATTTGTCGGGACTAGCTGCCGGGGAGCTGTTTTTT.

This sequence joins TRBV5-1 and TRBJ2-2; D is possibly TRBD1 (5 bases). This CDR3 region has 14 residues. Trimming removed 5 bases from V and 2 bases from J, with 10 bases in between. Germline CDR1 and CDR2: SGHRS and YFSETQ. DNA for the CDR3: TGCGCCAGCAGAGGGGTGTCCAACACCGGGGAGCTGTTTTTT. It encodes CASRGVSNTGELFF.

This clone occurred a few times. Other nucleotide sequences in the sample specify the same CDR3. The genes are TRBV30 and TRBJ2-6; D gene ambiguous. Per germline, CDR1 GTSNPN and CDR2 SVGIG (reference sequence). CDR3 length equals 12 residues. V lost 1 base and J lost 2, with 0 bases in between. The CDR3 nucleotides are TGTGCCTGGAGTGCTGGGGCCAACGTCCTGACTTTC. Translated: CAWSAGANVLTF.

The DNA for the CDR3 is TGTGCCAGCAGTTCCAATCCCACCGCAGCCACCGGGGAGCTGTTTTTT. It specifies CASSSNPTAATGELFF. The gene calls are TRBV7-8 and TRBJ2-2; the D is unclear. The CDR3 runs to 16 residues. V dropped 6 bases and J dropped 4 bases, with 18 bases sitting between them. The germline V gene has CDR1 SGHVS and CDR2 FQNEAQ.

The V gene is TRBV5-1, the J gene TRBJ1-5, with TRBD1 identical over 9 bases. CDR3 size: 15 residues. V shed 4 bases, J shed 4 bases, and the junction held 6 bases outside the gene matches. Germline V gives CDR1 SGHRS, CDR2 YFSETQ. The CDR3 loop is CASSQSGTGNQPQHF. In DNA form, the CDR3 reads TGCGCCAGCAGCCAATCGGGGACAGGGAATCAGCCCCAGCATTTT.

The rearrangement joins TRBV6-5 to TRBJ2-5, with TRBD1 matching 7 bases. Losses at the gene ends were 2 bases for V and 1 base for J; bases not matched to a gene: 1. The CDR3 length is 14 residues. From germline, CDR1 is MNHEY and CDR2 SVGAGI. The CDR3 nucleotides are TGTGCCAGCAGTTACACAGGGGCCCAAGAGACCCAGTACTTC. Translating gives CASSYTGAQETQYF.

The chain couples TRBV10-3 to TRBJ1-1; maybe TRBD1 (5 bases). CDR1 and CDR2 (germline): ENHRY, SYGVKD. Trimming pared 6 bases from V and 2 bases from J, leaving 10 bases between. This CDR3 region has 13 residues. CDR3 sequence (DNA): TGTGCCATCAGAGACAGACCAAACACTGAAGCTTTCTTT. Amino acid sequence: CAIRDRPNTEAFF.

The CDR3 DNA sequence: TGCGCCAGCAGCTGGCAGCAGAACACTGAAGCTTTCTTT. It specifies CASSWQQNTEAFF. This sequence joins TRBV5-1 and TRBJ1-1; no clear D gene. V was shortened by 3 bases and J by 1 base, with 7 bases between the two germline ends. Germline V gene sequence: CDR1 SGHRS, CDR2 YFSETQ. The CDR3 totals 13 residues.

CDR3 loop: CASSVSGTGTAGYTF. The CDR3 bases are TGTGCCAGTAGTGTCTCCGGGACAGGGACAGCTGGCTACACCTTC. V usage is TRBV19 and J usage is TRBJ1-2, with 9 bases fitting TRBD1. Germline values: CDR1 LNHDA, CDR2 SQIVND (reference sequence). The CDR3 totals 15 residues. After removal of 5 bases from V and 7 bases from J, the junction contained 11 bases not matched to a gene.

This rearrangement joins TRBV28 to TRBJ2-1; the match to TRBD2 covers 10 bases. Per the germline V gene, CDR1 is MDHEN and CDR2 is SYDVKM. The trim removed 4 bases at V and 7 bases at J, leaving 7 bases unmatched. This CDR3 region has 15 residues. The CDR3 is CASSSAGSGGNEQFF. The CDR3 nucleotides are TGTGCCAGCAGTTCCGCGGGTAGCGGGGGGAATGAGCAGTTCTTC.

This rearrangement joins TRBV30 to TRBJ2-3, with D possibly being TRBD2 (5 bases). V was pared by 5 bases and J by 1 base, with 16 bases between. Germline V lookup: CDR1 GTSNPN, CDR2 SVGIG (reference sequence). The CDR3 runs to 15 residues. As DNA, the CDR3 is TGTGCCTGGTCCCTCGAGGGCATCCGCACAGATACGCAGTATTTT. Protein product: CAWSLEGIRTDTQYF.

This clone was seen ten or more times. The V and J genes are TRBV18 and TRBJ1-2; D is unresolved. Germline loops: CDR1 KGHSH, CDR2 LQKENI. Trimming left V 4 bases short and J 4 bases short, with 10 bases between. The CDR3 consists of 13 residues. CDR3 region: CASSQSPIYGYTF. Written as DNA, the CDR3 is TGTGCCAGCTCACAGTCGCCAATCTATGGCTACACCTTC.

V and J are TRBV19 and TRBJ1-2; D gene uncertain. The ends were cut back, 9 bases at V and 4 bases at J, with 12 bases in the middle. Germline V gives CDR1 LNHDA, CDR2 SQIVND (reference sequence). The CDR3 is 12 residues long. The DNA for the CDR3 is TGTGCCAGCGAATCGAGGGCCTATGGCTACACCTTC. Protein sequence: CASESRAYGYTF.

This clone was counted a single time. The gene calls are TRBV18 and TRBJ2-1; TRBD1 might be the D (6 bases). There are 11 residues in the CDR3. Looked up from germline, CDR1 is KGHSH and CDR2 is LQKENI. V was cut by 6 bases and J by 10 bases, with 10 bases left in between. Here the CDR3 DNA reads TGTGCCAGCTCCCCAAGGGGGGAGCAGTTCTTC. Translating it yields CASSPRGEQFF.

V is TRBV12-5 and J is TRBJ1-1; possibly TRBD1 for D (5 bases). The CDR3 has 16 residues. V lost 0 bases and J 1 base, leaving 12 bases between the germline ends. Looked up from germline, CDR1 is LGHNT and CDR2 is FRNRAP. In nucleotides, the CDR3 is TGTGCTAGTGGTTTGGTCGTAGGACAATCGAACACTGAAGCTTTCTTT. This translates into CASGLVVGQSNTEAFF.